Described below is a single T cell receptor (beta chain) sequence and its context. This record comes from a study of blood T cell repertoires in COVID-19. Across the study: Sources were T cells, B-cell-depleted T cells, or PBMCs; the material itself was cDNA or gDNA.

Enrolled through a virtual design, the participants were between roughly 18 and 100 years of age and came from about two dozen US areas. Sequencing used immunoSEQ multiplex PCR; TCRdb keeps in-frame clones, though not all of them. The repertoire holds some 250,000 clones, with roughly 91% as singletons. Germline loops: CDR1 WNHNN, CDR2 SYGVQD (reference sequence). The V and J ends lost 8 bases and 0 bases respectively, with 16 bases between them. This CDR3 contains 16 residues. The sequencing input was PBMCs or T cells enriched from blood (not recorded which). This TCR derives from a woman aged 40 to 50 with acute COVID-19. The rearrangement joins TRBV10-1 to TRBJ1-4; unclear D gene. The CDR3 reads CASGGRAMPTNEKLFF. As DNA, the CDR3 is TGCGCCAGCGGAGGGAGGGCGATGCCAACTAATGAAAAACTGTTTTTT.